A single sample gave rise to the 13 T cell receptor beta chains below, sequenced in a study of T cell responses to AZD1222 COVID-19 vaccine. The table came from immunoSEQ multiplex PCR; TCRdb's copy has only in-frame clones and leaves some out. The table includes about 150,000 clones, over 90% detected once. The sample in question was peripheral blood, obtained on day 0 of AZD1222 vaccination. All receptors come from an adult in good health.

The V call is TRBV5-6, the J call TRBJ1-3; 9 bases match TRBD1. Germline-derived CDR1 and CDR2 are SGHDT and YYEEEE. V gave up 4 bases and J gave up 2 bases; unmatched junction bases: 10. The CDR3 is made up of 17 amino acids. The DNA of the CDR3 is TGTGCCAGCAGCCCCGGGACAGGGTGGAACGCTGGAAACACCATATATTTT. As protein: CASSPGTGWNAGNTIYF.

V is TRBV9 and J is TRBJ2-7, with a tentative D call TRBD2 (5 bases). Germline V lookup: CDR1 SGDLS, CDR2 YYNGEE. The CDR3 runs 15 residues. V lost 0 bases to trimming and J lost 3 bases, with 13 bases between them. Written as DNA, the CDR3 is TGTGCCAGCAGCGTAGGAGAGGGTCAGGTCTACGAGCAGTACTTC. Translated, it gives CASSVGEGQVYEQYF. Drawing the rest from reference TRBV9 and TRBJ2-7, the complete variable domain is DSGVTQTPKHLITATGQRVTLRCSPRSGDLSVYWYQQSLDQGLQFLIQYYNGEERAKGNILERFSAQQFPDLHSELNLSSLELGDSALYFCASSVGEGQVYEQYFGPGTRLTVT.

The V gene is TRBV5-5, the J gene TRBJ2-7, with D maybe TRBD2 (6 bases). V lost 7 bases to trimming and J lost 2 bases, with 16 bases between them. Germline CDR1 reads SGHKS; CDR2 reads YYEKEE (reference sequence). The CDR3 is made up of 14 amino acids. DNA of the CDR3: TGTGCCAGCCGCCACGTGGCGGGAACCTACGAGCAGTACTTC. This gives the protein CASRHVAGTYEQYF.

A few counts support this clone. The rearrangement joins TRBV11-2 to TRBJ1-1; TRBD1 aligns across 8 bases. CDR3 length: 16 amino acids. Unmatched junction bases numbered 12, after V lost 7 bases and J lost 2 bases. Germline CDR1 is SGHAT and CDR2 is FQNNGV. The CDR3 region is CASNTPTTGVNTEAFF. The CDR3 DNA follows: TGTGCCAGCAACACCCCGACGACAGGGGTCAACACTGAAGCTTTCTTT.

The chain has TRBV30 and TRBJ2-1, with a tentative D call TRBD2 (5 bases). This CDR3 comprises 14 residues. Germline loops: CDR1 GTSNPN, CDR2 SVGIG (reference sequence). V was pared by 0 bases and J by 5 bases, with 11 bases between. In DNA form, the CDR3 reads TGTGCCTGGAGTGTATGGGAGACCAACAATGAGCAGTTCTTC. Protein sequence: CAWSVWETNNEQFF.

The V call is TRBV19, the J call TRBJ1-1, with D possibly TRBD1 on 5 matching bases. The V end was cut by 5 bases, the J end by 6 bases, with 16 bases between. This CDR3 is built from 14 residues. CDR1 is LNHDA and CDR2 is SQIVND in the germline V gene (reference sequence). CDR3 nucleotide sequence: TGTGCCAGTAGTCCGGGACCAATCTTCGCTGAAGCTTTCTTT. It specifies CASSPGPIFAEAFF.

The chain is built from TRBV13 and TRBJ1-1, with D tentatively TRBD1 (6 bases). The length of the CDR3 is 15 residues. CDR1 is PRHDT, CDR2 FYEKMQ, per germline (reference sequence). V was pared by 0 bases and J by 0 bases, with 8 bases between. This CDR3 is CASSLGGDMNTEAFF. CDR3 nucleotide sequence: TGTGCCAGCAGCTTAGGCGGGGACATGAACACTGAAGCTTTCTTT.

This chain connects TRBV28 to TRBJ1-1; the match to TRBD1 covers 8 bases. Unmatched junction bases numbered 9, after V lost 5 bases and J lost 4 bases. CDR1 and CDR2 from the germline V gene are MDHEN and SYDVKM. The CDR3 totals 15 residues. This chain's CDR3 is CASSPPTGGGTEAFF. CDR3 nucleotide sequence: TGTGCCAGCAGTCCCCCCACAGGGGGAGGCACTGAAGCTTTCTTT.

The rearrangement uses TRBV4-1 and TRBJ2-5; D may correspond to TRBD1 or TRBD2 (5 bases each). V was clipped by 1 base and J by 5 bases, with 14 bases between them. Germline-derived CDR1 and CDR2 are MGHRA and YSYEKL. The CDR3 length is 15 residues. The CDR3 sequence is CASSQGQRTGETQYF. DNA for the CDR3: TGCGCCAGCAGCCAAGGACAGCGGACGGGGGAGACCCAGTACTTC.

The gene calls are TRBV11-2 and TRBJ2-7; maybe TRBD2 (5 bases). The germline CDR1 and CDR2 sequences are SGHAT and FQNNGV. The germline V and J ends were trimmed by 5 bases and 6 bases, with 11 bases remaining between them. CDR3 size: 12 residues. The CDR3, as DNA: TGTGCCAGCAGCGAGGGTCTCGGCGAGCAGTACTTC. This translates into CASSEGLGEQYF.

The rearrangement uses TRBV19 and TRBJ2-1; D uncertain. The CDR3 is 13 residues long. The germline gives CDR1 LNHDA, CDR2 SQIVND (reference sequence). V was cut by 0 bases and J by 6 bases, with 6 bases left in between. DNA of the CDR3: TGTGCCAGTAGTATAGACCCTCGCAATGAGCAGTTCTTC. Its protein product is CASSIDPRNEQFF.

The chain is built from TRBV29-1 and TRBJ2-5, with 9 bases fitting TRBD2. The germline gives CDR1 SQVTM, CDR2 ANQGSEA. The CDR3 totals 13 residues. Trimming cost V 3 bases and J 5 bases; bases outside gene matches: 4. The CDR3 sequence is CSVDRAGGETQYF. DNA of the CDR3: TGCAGCGTTGATCGGGCGGGAGGGGAGACCCAGTACTTC.

The chain is built from TRBV9 and TRBJ2-7, with 12 bases identical to TRBD2. This CDR3 is 17 amino acids long. Germline V gene sequence: CDR1 SGDLS, CDR2 YYNGEE. V was pared by 0 bases and J by 0 bases, with 4 bases of the junction left unmatched. The CDR3 nucleotides read TGTGCCAGCAGCGTAGGGACTAGCGGGGACGACTCCTACGAGCAGTACTTC. This encodes CASSVGTSGDDSYEQYF.